This T cell receptor beta chain was documented in a study of blood T cell repertoires in COVID-19 (TCRdb year 2020). The study in broad terms: The collaborator samples originated in the United States, Italy and Spain and spanned the acute and convalescent phases of COVID-19. The sample metadata nearly always contained a de-identified subject ID, COVID-19 status, age in years and sex. The repertoires were released in a freely available public database intended as a resource for research on the immune response to SARS-CoV-2. The prospective study material was composed of cDNA or gDNA derived from T cells, B-cell-depleted T cells, or PBMCs. Samples came from the ongoing ImmuneRACE study (first 160 participants) plus 1,254 subjects from 6 global collaborators. HLA class I and class II types, where available, came from metadata supplied by the sample provider rather than from assay-based typing. Subjects who had been exposed to COVID-19, were actively infected with it, or had recovered from it provided the deeply sampled blood TCRbeta repertoires that made up the dataset. Paper-wide results and their limitations: How much clinical and demographic metadata was included differed by source and by participant, and the metadata was provided uncurated.

Deletion took 8 bases off V and 6 bases off J, with a span of 14 bases between the germline ends. From the cysteine up to the phenylalanine, the CDR3 has a length of 13 residues. The retained sequence is limited to the CDR3, 39 bases, with the frame set at the first base. Looking up the germline V gene yields CDR1 MDHEN and CDR2 SYDVKM. Whole blood was collected in K2EDTA tubes by collaborating institutions according to the institutions' own protocols. Collaborator samples were shipped for TCRbeta analysis as frozen whole blood, isolated PBMCs, or DNA extracted from either sample type. For this clone: The antigen this receptor binds is unknown. Qualities for individual bases were not recorded, and no much larger clone is one base off.

TCRbeta CDR3 regions were amplified from genomic DNA using the immunoSEQ Assay, a bias-controlled multiplex PCR. As for the authors' bioinformatics: The number of nucleated cells in each sample was estimated from the amplification of reference gene primers within the assay. To quantify the absolute abundance of each unique TCRbeta CDR3 rearrangement, sequence reads were collapsed and filtered. For each sample, productive Simpson clonality was calculated as the square root of Simpson's diversity index across productive rearrangements. Not all clones reach the TCRdb copy of this immuneACCESS table, which keeps in-frame sequences only. Checked studies attribute under half of the gap to unresolved V genes and leave the rest unexplained. That table furnishes V, J and clone size, whereas the DNA furnished D and trimming. The sample table lists roughly 15,000 clones, roughly 80% of them with a count of one. 28% of the sample belongs to the ten largest clones.

Specimen: peripheral blood. The V and J genes are TRBV28 and TRBJ2-1; matching of 5 bases hints at TRBD2 as the D gene. The TCR originated in a human donor in a cohort sampled during active COVID-19. The CDR3 region has the sequence CASALEAPNEQFF. The nucleotides read TGTGCCAGCGCCCTGGAGGCTCCCAATGAGCAGTTCTTC.